These 16 T cell receptor beta chains originate from one sample sequenced in a study of breast tumors, draining lymph nodes, adjacent tissues. The lymph nodes were axillary draining lymph nodes from breast cancer patients. One entry per CDR3 protein results from TCRdb running MiXCR on the multiplex PCR reads. The data show about 180,000 distinct CDR3 sequences, about 30% seen once. The material sequenced was axillary lymph node tissue. The receptors here all came from a female donor with breast cancer. Some clones in this sample may be carry-over from other donors' samples.

The rearrangement uses TRBV12-3 or TRBV12-4 and TRBJ2-2; 9 positions match TRBD1. J gave up 7 bases and V 2 bases, and 5 bases lay outside the gene matches. This CDR3 is 15 amino acids long. The CDR3 nucleotides read TGTGCCAGCAGTTTAAGACGGGGACAGGGCGGGGAGCTGTTTTTT. This gives the protein CASSLRRGQGGELFF.

The table lists this clonotype with many counts. The J gene is TRBJ1-5, the V gene TRBV20-1; D may be TRBD1 (5 bases). Trimming took 0 bases from V and 1 from J, leaving 16 bases between them. The CDR3 length is 17 residues. In germline, CDR1 is DFQATT, CDR2 SNEGSKA (reference sequence). The DNA for the CDR3 is TGCAGTGCTAGAGATTTATGGGGGAGGGCGAGCAATCAGCCCCAGCATTTT. It specifies CSARDLWGRASNQPQHF.

The genes are TRBV7-9 and TRBJ2-3, with D uncertain. V lost 1 base, J lost 11 bases, and 28 bases lay in between. Germline values: CDR1 SEHNR, CDR2 FQNEAQ (reference sequence). This CDR3 has 18 residues. The CDR3 DNA reads as TGTGCCAGCAGCTTAGGAGACGGCGCCCTAAGCTCCTACAATGAGCAGTATTTT. It specifies CASSLGDGALSSYNEQYF. Using reference TRBV7-9 and TRBJ2-3 for the parts outside the CDR3, the full variable domain is DTGVSQNPRHKITKRGQNVTFRCDPISEHNRLYWYRQTLGQGPEFLTYFQNEAQLEKSRLLSDRFSAERPKGSFSTLEIQRTEQGDSAMYLCASSLGDGALSSYNEQYFGPGTRLTVL.

This clonotype appeared many times. The chain is built from TRBV11-2 and TRBJ2-5; D is possibly TRBD1 or TRBD2 (5 bases each). Per germline, CDR1 SGHAT and CDR2 FQNNGV. The V end was cut by 2 bases, the J end by 5 bases, with 15 bases between. The CDR3 extends over 15 amino acids. In DNA, the CDR3 is TGTGCCAGCAGCTTACTCCCCGGGGCGCCGGAGACCCAGTACTTC. This translates into CASSLLPGAPETQYF.

In this sample, this clonotype turned up a few times. The chain joins TRBV7-2 to TRBJ2-5, with 10 bases aligning to TRBD2. The trim removed 6 bases at V and 5 bases at J, leaving 9 bases unmatched. CDR3 length: 15 amino acids. The germline V gene has CDR1 SGHTA and CDR2 FQGNSA. Written as DNA, the CDR3 is TGTGCCAGCAGTCCCGGACTAGCGGCGGTGGAGACCCAGTACTTC. Protein sequence: CASSPGLAAVETQYF.

A remark on this clonotype: In this CDR3 the conserved last residue, phenylalanine or tryptophan, is missing, so a read error is likely. This chain uses TRBV11-1 with TRBJ1-6, with D tentatively TRBD1 (6 bases). This CDR3 comprises 14 residues. Germline CDR1 and CDR2: SGHAT and FQDESV (reference sequence). CDR3 amino acids: CASGLPGAGSPLHS. The CDR3 DNA is TGTGCCAGCGGCTTACCAGGGGCAGGCTCACCCCTCCACTCT.

Note on this clonotype: A much bigger clone sits one base away, suggesting this may be a read error. The CDR3 loop reads CASSFQTADEQYF. The DNA of the CDR3 is TGTGCCAGCAGCTTTCAGACAGCGGATGAGCAGTACTTC. The V gene is TRBV5-6, the J gene TRBJ2-7; D is possibly TRBD1 or TRBD2 (5 bases each). The CDR3 loop spans 13 amino acids. Germline CDR1 and CDR2: SGHDT and YYEEEE. The V gene lost 2 bases and the J gene lost 7 bases, with 13 bases spanning the gap.

There are many counts of this clonotype. The chain carries TRBV27 and TRBJ2-3; TRBD2 matches 10 bases. Losses at the gene ends were 4 bases for V and 3 bases for J; bases not matched to a gene: 10. Germline CDR1 reads MNHEY; CDR2 reads SMNVEV (reference sequence). CDR3 length: 17 residues. CDR3 amino acids: CASSWETSGVTTDTQYF. The CDR3 DNA reads as TGTGCCAGCAGTTGGGAAACTAGCGGGGTAACGACAGATACGCAGTATTTT.

The chain carries TRBV11-2 and TRBJ1-2, with 7 bases identical to TRBD1. CDR3 length equals 14 residues. V lost 2 bases to trimming and J lost 2 bases; unmatched junction nucleotides: 2. CDR1 is SGHAT and CDR2 is FQNNGV in the germline V gene. This CDR3 reads CASSLPGQNYGYTF. As DNA, the CDR3 is TGTGCCAGCAGCTTACCGGGACAGAACTATGGCTACACCTTC.

Ten or more counts support this clonotype. The CDR3 reads CSAALGQAYSGNTIYF. In DNA form, the CDR3 reads TGCAGTGCTGCTTTAGGACAGGCCTACTCTGGAAACACCATATATTTT. This chain connects TRBV20-1 to TRBJ1-3; TRBD1 agrees at 7 bases. Losses at the gene ends were 5 bases for V and 0 bases for J; bases not matched to a gene: 10. The CDR3 totals 16 residues. The germline CDR1 and CDR2 sequences are DFQATT and SNEGSKA (reference sequence).

This clonotype has just a few counts. Since a much larger clone is just one base distant, this may be a read error. It is likely a read error, because the conserved phenylalanine at the end of the CDR3 is missing. This chain uses TRBV7-9 with TRBJ2-1; unclear D gene. The CDR3 is 14 amino acids. In germline, CDR1 is SEHNR, CDR2 FQNEAQ (reference sequence). Trimming pared 2 bases from V and 9 bases from J, leaving 14 bases between. The CDR3 spells CASSLSVKGREQFL. CDR3 DNA: TGTGCCAGCAGCTTAAGCGTAAAGGGCCGTGAGCAGTTCCTC.

This clonotype was seen repeatedly, ten times or more. This chain uses TRBV9 with TRBJ2-5, with 10 bases identical to TRBD2. CDR1 SGDLS and CDR2 YYNGEE come from the germline V gene. The junction had 7 bases not matched to a gene; V was cut back by 0 bases and J by 5 bases. The CDR3 is 16 residues long. The CDR3 region has the DNA TGTGCCAGCAGCGTAGGGGTAGCGGGGGGCTTGGAGACCCAGTACTTC. Amino acids: CASSVGVAGGLETQYF. Full variable domain (remainder filled in from reference TRBV9 and TRBJ2-5): DSGVTQTPKHLITATGQRVTLRCSPRSGDLSVYWYQQSLDQGLQFLIQYYNGEERAKGNILERFSAQQFPDLHSELNLSSLELGDSALYFCASSVGVAGGLETQYFGPGTRLLVL.

This clonotype was picked up a small number of times. A single base separates this from a much larger clone, so it may be a read error. The CDR3 loop is CATSDLGTGIDNEQFF. The CDR3 bases are TGTGCCACCAGTGATTTGGGGACAGGGATTGACAATGAGCAGTTCTTC. The rearrangement uses TRBV24-1 and TRBJ2-1; 9 nucleotides align to TRBD1. The junction had 4 bases not matched to a gene; V was cut back by 0 bases and J by 5 bases. This CDR3 comprises 16 residues. CDR1 KGHDR and CDR2 SFDVKD come from the germline V gene.

This clonotype appeared a few times. Being one base from a much bigger clone, this may be a read error. The J gene is TRBJ2-5, the V gene TRBV7-3, with 7 bases that match TRBD2. The germline V gene encodes CDR1 SGHTA and CDR2 FQGTGA. CDR3 size: 15 residues. For the CDR3, the DNA is TGTGCCAGCAGCTTATGGGCGGGGGACCAAGAGACCCAGCACTTC. It encodes CASSLWAGDQETQHF.

This clonotype was counted only a few times. The chain combines TRBV29-1 with TRBJ1-1; 10 bases match TRBD1. The ends lost 8 bases at V and 6 bases at J; junction bases unmatched: 6. Per germline, CDR1 SQVTM and CDR2 ANQGSEA. This CDR3 spans 12 amino acids. Here the CDR3 DNA reads TGCAGCTTCAGACAGGGGGCCGCTGAAGCTTTCTTT. This sequence encodes CSFRQGAAEAFF. Using reference TRBV29-1 and TRBJ1-1 for the parts outside the CDR3, the full variable domain is SAVISQKPSRDICQRGTSLTIQCQVDSQVTMMFWYRQQPGQSLTLIATANQGSEATYESGFVIDKFPISRPNLTFSTLTVSNMSPEDSSIYLCSFRQGAAEAFFGQGTRLTVV.

Many counts were recorded for this clonotype. The chain is built from TRBV19 and TRBJ2-5, with 15 bases matching TRBD2. V trimming: 5 bases; J trimming: 1 base; junction bases outside the gene matches: 2. The germline V gene encodes CDR1 LNHDA and CDR2 SQIVND (reference sequence). This CDR3 has 16 residues. CDR3 nucleotides: TGTGCCAGTAGTGGACTAGCGGGAGGGTTCCAAGAGACCCAGTACTTC. Translated: CASSGLAGGFQETQYF.